This is a list of T cell receptor beta chains from one sample in a study of CD8 T cells in ankylosing spondylitis. TCRdb re-called the 5' RACE reads through MiXCR, storing one row per CDR3 protein. The data show around 140,000 distinct CDR3 sequences, roughly 10% seen once. Sequenced input: blood, either unsorted or a sorted T cell fraction (not recorded which). Receptors originate from a female donor with ankylosing spondylitis or in good health (not recorded which). Each CDR3 is given with its conserved first and last residue. The D gene is left open where the match is weak. Size tells how often a clone was seen (once, few, many) or the class of an expanded clone, and some rows leave it out.

J | D | size | V | DNA | CDR3
TRBJ2-7 | TRBD1 | few | TRBV10-3 | TGTGCCATCAGTGAGGGAGGACAGGGGAGCGAGAAGCAGTACTTC | CAISEGGQGSEKQYF
TRBJ1-1 | . | few | TRBV20-1 | TGCAGTGCTAGAGTGGGAGACAGGCTGAACACTGAAGCTTTCTTT | CSARVGDRLNTEAFF
TRBJ1-2 | . | many | TRBV14 | TGTGCCAGCAGCCAAGACAGGAAAGGTTACGGCTACACCTTC | CASSQDRKGYGYTF
TRBJ2-7 | TRBD1 | many | TRBV29-1 | TGCAGCGCTGGACAGGGGGCAAGCGAGCAGTACTTC | CSAGQGASEQYF
TRBJ2-1 | . | many | TRBV24-1 | TGTGCCACCAGTGATTTGCCGGGGGACGAGCAGTTCTTC | CATSDLPGDEQFF
TRBJ1-5 | TRBD1 | many | TRBV19 | TGTGCCAGTAGTGTGACAGGGAGCAATCAGCCCCAGCATTTT | CASSVTGSNQPQHF
TRBJ2-1 | TRBD2 | many | TRBV27 | TGTGCCAGCAAACCTAGCGGGAGGCCCCACAATGAGCAGTTCTTC | CASKPSGRPHNEQFF
TRBJ1-1 | . | many | TRBV5-6 | TGTGCCAGCAGCTTCACAGGGACTGAAGCTTTCTTT | CASSFTGTEAFF
TRBJ2-1 | . | few | TRBV3-1 | TGTGCCAGCAGCCACGGACAGTTTCGGTCCAATGAGCAGTTCTTC | CASSHGQFRSNEQFF
TRBJ2-4 | . | many | TRBV5-1 | TGCGCCAGCACCATCGACAGCCCCAGGGACATTCAGTACTTC | CASTIDSPRDIQYF
TRBJ2-3 | TRBD1 | few | TRBV14 | TGTGCCAGCAGCCTGGACAGGGAAGGAGATACGCAGTATTTT | CASSLDREGDTQYF
TRBJ1-1 | . | many | TRBV12-3/TRBV12-4 | TGTGCCAGCTCCCTTGGGGAGAACACTGAAGCTTTCTTT | CASSLGENTEAFF
TRBJ1-6 | . | . | TRBV14 | TGTGCCAGCAGCCAAGATACAAGGGCCCCCCTCCACTTT | CASSQDTRAPLHF
TRBJ2-1 | TRBD2 | many | TRBV10-3 | TGTGCCATCGGGACTAGCGGGTCGGTAGGGCAGTTCTTC | CAIGTSGSVGQFF
TRBJ1-2 | . | many | TRBV5-6 | TGTGCCAGCAGCACGACGGGGGGTGGCTACACCTTC | CASSTTGGGYTF
TRBJ2-3 | TRBD2 | many | TRBV12-3/TRBV12-4 | TGTGCCAGCAGTATCCGGACTAGCGGAGATACGCAGTATTTT | CASSIRTSGDTQYF
TRBJ2-1 | . | many | TRBV7-6 | TGTGCCAGCAGCCCCGGGACGTCTAATGAGCAGTTCTTC | CASSPGTSNEQFF
TRBJ2-1 | TRBD2 | many | TRBV10-2 | TGCGCCAGCAGCCCCCGTTTTGCGGGGGTGGCCTACAATGAGCAGTTCTTC | CASSPRFAGVAYNEQFF
TRBJ2-1 | . | many | TRBV11-2 | TGTGCCAGTACTTACAAGGGGACCTCCAATGAGCAGTTCTTC | CASTYKGTSNEQFF
TRBJ2-7 | TRBD1 | many | TRBV7-2 | TGTGCCAGCAGCTTAGACAGGGGTAACAACGAGCAGTACTTC | CASSLDRGNNEQYF
TRBJ2-7 | . | . | TRBV28 | TGTGCCAGCACCATTCAGACCGGGGGCCCCTACGAGCAGTACTTC | CASTIQTGGPYEQYF
TRBJ1-2 | . | many | TRBV6-1 | TGTGCCAGCAGTGACGGAACGATATCTAACTATGGCTACACCTTC | CASSDGTISNYGYTF
TRBJ1-5 | . | many | TRBV15 | TGTGCCACCAGCCAGGACATCCATAGGGGTCAGCCCCAGCATTTT | CATSQDIHRGQPQHF
TRBJ2-7 | . | many | TRBV18 | TGTGCCAGCTCATCGACAGACAGGACCTACGAGCAGTACTTC | CASSSTDRTYEQYF
TRBJ1-2 | . | many | TRBV3-1 | TGTGCCAGCAGCCAAGAAGAAACCAACTATGGCTACACCTTC | CASSQEETNYGYTF
TRBJ2-3 | . | many | TRBV27 | TGTGCCAGTCCGGGACTCAGAGTGTTGGATACGCAGTATTTT | CASPGLRVLDTQYF